Presented here are 26 T cell receptor beta chains from one specimen sequenced in a study of blood T cell repertoires in COVID-19. Using immunoSEQ multiplex PCR, the repertoire was profiled, and TCRdb retains in-frame clones only, with some absent. The table includes some 210,000 clones, approximately 90% detected once. The specimen was peripheral blood. All receptors derive from a man in his sixties with COVID-19, enrolled during active disease.

J is TRBJ1-5 and V is TRBV18; the match to TRBD1 covers 7 bases. With 3 bases clipped from V and 6 bases from J, the junction kept 5 bases outside the gene matches. This CDR3 is built from 14 residues. CDR1 KGHSH and CDR2 LQKENI come from the germline V gene. The CDR3 spells CASSPYRGGQPQHF. The CDR3 nucleotides are TGTGCCAGCTCACCTTACAGGGGAGGTCAGCCCCAGCATTTT.

This clone was seen a handful of times. The rearrangement joins TRBV7-8 to TRBJ2-2; D might be TRBD1 (6 bases). Trimming took 6 bases from V and 6 from J, leaving 14 bases between them. Germline CDR1 reads SGHVS; CDR2 reads FQNEAQ. This CDR3 spans 14 amino acids. CDR3 sequence reads: CASRATGIPGELFF. The CDR3 DNA sequence: TGTGCCAGCAGGGCCACAGGGATCCCCGGGGAGCTGTTTTTT.

The chain employs TRBV10-3 and TRBJ1-1, with 7 bases matching TRBD1. The ends lost 3 bases at V and 1 base at J; junction bases unmatched: 2. Germline V gene sequence: CDR1 ENHRY, CDR2 SYGVKD. The CDR3 contains 14 residues. CDR3 coding DNA: TGTGCCATCAGTGAACAGGGGAAGAACACTGAAGCTTTCTTT. It encodes CAISEQGKNTEAFF.

The chain links TRBV18 to TRBJ2-7; TRBD1 is a possible D gene (6 bases). V gave up 2 bases and J gave up 1 base, with 9 bases separating them. Germline CDR1 reads KGHSH; CDR2 reads LQKENI. The length of the CDR3 is 14 residues. CDR3 nucleotide sequence: TGTGCCAGCTCACCAAAACAGGGATCCTACGAGCAGTACTTC. This gives the protein CASSPKQGSYEQYF.

The chain joins TRBV2 to TRBJ2-7; a weak D match, TRBD1 (5 bases). V lost 7 bases and J lost 5, with 15 bases in between. The germline CDR1 and CDR2 sequences are SNHLY and FYNNEI. This CDR3 is built from 13 residues. In DNA form, the CDR3 reads TGTGCCAGCAAACCGACAGAAAGAAACGAGCAGTACTTC. Protein sequence: CASKPTERNEQYF.

The chain uses TRBV9 and TRBJ1-2; TRBD1 aligns across 8 bases. The CDR3 has 15 residues. V shed 6 bases, J shed 4 bases, and the junction held 11 bases outside the gene matches. The germline gives CDR1 SGDLS, CDR2 YYNGEE. The CDR3, as DNA: TGTGCCAGCAACAGACAGTTACAGGGGGGCTATGGCTACACCTTC. Protein product: CASNRQLQGGYGYTF.

The J gene is TRBJ2-3, the V gene TRBV28, with 12 nucleotides matching TRBD2. This CDR3 has 22 amino acids. The V gene end was trimmed by 1 base and the J gene end by 3 bases; junction bases not matched to a gene: 20. CDR1 is MDHEN and CDR2 is SYDVKM in the germline V gene. In DNA, the CDR3 is TGTGCCAGCAGTTTATCGGGGATGGCTAGCGGGAGGGCCCCCGGTAGGACAGATACGCAGTATTTT. Translated, it gives CASSLSGMASGRAPGRTDTQYF.

This chain connects TRBV6-4 to TRBJ2-1; 13 positions match TRBD2. The ends lost 8 bases at V and 0 bases at J; junction bases unmatched: 4. The germline V gene encodes CDR1 MRHNA and CDR2 SNTAGT. The CDR3 consists of 16 residues. CDR3 nucleotides: TGTGCCAGCGGGAGGACTAGCGGGGGCTCCTACAATGAGCAGTTCTTC. Its protein is CASGRTSGGSYNEQFF.

This clone appeared a few times. The chain recombines TRBV29-1 with TRBJ2-1; 8 bases map to TRBD1. The trim removed 3 bases at V and 7 bases at J, leaving 5 bases unmatched. CDR3 length: 13 amino acids. Per the germline V gene, CDR1 is SQVTM and CDR2 is ANQGSEA. This CDR3 is CSVDRQGKNEQFF. CDR3 nucleotides: TGCAGCGTTGATCGACAGGGGAAAAATGAGCAGTTCTTC.

This clone came up once. The CDR3 loop is CASSGTEVYEQYF. DNA of the CDR3: TGTGCCAGCAGTGGGACAGAGGTCTACGAGCAGTACTTC. The V and J genes are TRBV28 and TRBJ2-7; 7 bases align to TRBD1. J gave up 3 bases and V 5 bases, and 4 bases lay outside the gene matches. This CDR3 comprises 13 residues. The germline CDR1 and CDR2 sequences are MDHEN and SYDVKM.

This chain uses TRBV29-1 with TRBJ2-1, with 11 bases aligning to TRBD1. The CDR3 contains 15 residues. The J segment lost 3 bases and the V segment lost 5 bases, leaving 6 bases of the junction unmatched. Germline-derived CDR1 and CDR2 are SQVTM and ANQGSEA. The CDR3 here is CSVSSGTGGYNEQFF. CDR3 in DNA: TGCAGCGTTAGCTCGGGGACAGGGGGCTACAATGAGCAGTTCTTC.

The chain is built from TRBV27 and TRBJ1-1, with 10 nucleotides matching TRBD1. Germline V gene data show CDR1 as MNHEY and CDR2 as SMNVEV (reference sequence). This CDR3 region has 17 residues. Losses at the gene ends were 4 bases for V and 0 bases for J; bases not matched to a gene: 8. This CDR3 reads CASSSPGTGAMNTEAFF. In nucleotides, the CDR3 is TGTGCCAGCAGTTCCCCTGGGACAGGGGCTATGAACACTGAAGCTTTCTTT.

This clone was picked up one time. The chain uses TRBV15 and TRBJ2-2; unclear D gene. V shed 9 bases and J shed 3 bases, with 11 bases lying between them. CDR3 length equals 13 residues. Germline V gene lookup returns CDR1 LNHNV and CDR2 YYDKDF (reference sequence). This CDR3 reads CATIGPDTGELFF. The CDR3 DNA reads TGTGCCACAATTGGGCCCGACACCGGGGAGCTGTTTTTT.

The CDR3 region has the DNA TGTGCCAGCAGCCCCCTGGACAGTCTTAATCAGCCCCAGCATTTT. It codes for CASSPLDSLNQPQHF. V is TRBV27 and J is TRBJ1-5; D is perhaps TRBD1 (6 bases). With 6 bases removed from V and 4 bases from J, the gap between germline ends came to 16 bases. Germline-derived CDR1 and CDR2 are MNHEY and SMNVEV (reference sequence). The CDR3 runs to 15 residues.

This clone was seen just once. This chain joins TRBV12-3 or TRBV12-4 and TRBJ1-2; TRBD1 is a possible D gene (6 bases). This CDR3 is 13 amino acids long. V was trimmed by 6 bases and J by 8 bases, leaving 16 bases between them. The CDR3 DNA follows: TGTGCCAGCAGCCGGACAGCTCGCGGGGGCTACACCTTC. Residues: CASSRTARGGYTF.

This chain uses TRBV9 with TRBJ1-2; D is unresolved. Trimming removed 0 bases from V and 8 bases from J, with 14 bases in between. There are 14 residues in the CDR3. Germline V gives CDR1 SGDLS, CDR2 YYNGEE. CDR3 sequence reads: CASSVAVGEEGYTF. CDR3 bases: TGTGCCAGCAGCGTAGCTGTCGGGGAGGAGGGCTACACCTTC. The full variable domain, with the rest looked up from reference TRBV9 and TRBJ1-2, is DSGVTQTPKHLITATGQRVTLRCSPRSGDLSVYWYQQSLDQGLQFLIQYYNGEERAKGNILERFSAQQFPDLHSELNLSSLELGDSALYFCASSVAVGEEGYTFGSGTRLTVV.

This CDR3 is CASSYSADSGNTIYF. CDR3 in DNA: TGTGCCAGCAGTTACTCGGCGGACTCTGGAAACACCATATATTTT. This chain connects TRBV6-5 to TRBJ1-3, with D unclear. V lost 0 bases and J 0 bases, leaving 6 bases between the germline ends. Germline V gene data show CDR1 as MNHEY and CDR2 as SVGAGI. This CDR3 comprises 15 residues.

CDR3 bases: TGTGCCAGCAGCGTCAATAATGAAAAACTGTTTTTT. This codes for CASSVNNEKLFF. This rearrangement joins TRBV7-6 to TRBJ1-4, with D unresolved. The ends were cut back, 5 bases at V and 4 bases at J, with 5 bases in the middle. CDR3 length: 12 amino acids. CDR1 SGHVS and CDR2 FNYEAQ come from the germline V gene.

The genes are TRBV7-8 and TRBJ2-7; tentative D call: TRBD2 (6 bases). CDR3 length equals 16 residues. The germline V gene has CDR1 SGHVS and CDR2 FQNEAQ. Deletions cut 5 bases from V and 2 bases from J, with 19 bases between. The CDR3 DNA is TGTGCCAGCAGCCAAACCGAGGGAGGCGCCGCCTACGAGCAGTACTTC. It translates to CASSQTEGGAAYEQYF.

The chain combines TRBV15 with TRBJ2-7; 8 bases line up with TRBD2. Germline values: CDR1 LNHNV, CDR2 YYDKDF (reference sequence). This CDR3 contains 15 residues. Germline trimming cut 0 bases from V and 2 bases from J; bases unmatched to any gene: 3. The CDR3 nucleotides read TGTGCCACCAGCAGAGACCTAGCGGGCCCCTACGAGCAGTACTTC. This gives the protein CATSRDLAGPYEQYF.

CDR3: CASSPDTGTGQYF. In DNA, the CDR3 is TGTGCCAGCTCACCTGATACCGGGACAGGGCAGTACTTC. V usage is TRBV18 and J usage is TRBJ2-7; 8 positions match TRBD1. The CDR3 is 13 residues long. Trimming removed 3 bases from V and 9 bases from J; junction bases left unmatched: 7. CDR1 is KGHSH, CDR2 LQKENI, per germline.

This chain links TRBV2 with TRBJ1-2; D may be TRBD1 (6 bases). Germline V CDR1 and CDR2: SNHLY, FYNNEI. The CDR3 consists of 14 residues. The V and J ends lost 7 bases and 4 bases respectively, with 16 bases between them. Here the CDR3 DNA reads TGTGCCAGCACTACAGGGAATTTTTTCTATGGCTACACCTTC. It translates to CASTTGNFFYGYTF.

The gene calls are TRBV4-2 and TRBJ2-1; 10 bases agree with TRBD2. The CDR3 is 17 amino acids. Trimming at V came to 2 bases and at J to 6 bases, leaving 10 bases not matched to a gene. Germline V gives CDR1 LGHNA, CDR2 YNFKEQ. The chain's CDR3 is CASSQLAGVPTGNEQFF. The CDR3 region has the DNA TGTGCCAGCAGCCAACTAGCGGGAGTCCCTACTGGCAATGAGCAGTTCTTC.

The chain combines TRBV9 with TRBJ1-1; TRBD1 might be the D (6 bases). CDR1 and CDR2 (germline): SGDLS, YYNGEE. The CDR3 totals 15 residues. Trimming shortened V by 3 bases and J by 3 bases, and 15 bases separated the two germline ends. Here the CDR3 reads CASSGHRESYTEAFF. Written as DNA, the CDR3 is TGTGCCAGCAGCGGTCACAGGGAGTCGTACACTGAAGCTTTCTTT.

The chain links TRBV18 to TRBJ2-3, with 10 bases matching TRBD2. The CDR3 totals 19 residues. Germline V gives CDR1 KGHSH, CDR2 LQKENI. V lost 6 bases to trimming and J lost 0 bases; unmatched junction nucleotides: 15. The CDR3 loop is CASSPPNIAGGISTDTQYF. Written as DNA, the CDR3 is TGTGCCAGCTCTCCCCCAAATATAGCGGGGGGAATCAGCACAGATACGCAGTATTTT. Filled out from reference TRBV18 and TRBJ2-3, the complete variable domain reads NAGVMQNPRHLVRRRGQEARLRCSPMKGHSHVYWYRQLPEEGLKFMVYLQKENIIDESGMPKERFSAEFPKEGPSILRIQQVVRGDSAAYFCASSPPNIAGGISTDTQYFGPGTRLTVL.

This chain uses TRBV15 with TRBJ2-6, with a weak D call TRBD1 (6 bases). The V gene lost 4 bases and the J gene lost 3 bases, with 7 bases spanning the gap. Germline loops: CDR1 LNHNV, CDR2 YYDKDF (reference sequence). The CDR3 is made up of 14 amino acids. This CDR3 reads CATSNRVGANVLTF. The CDR3 bases are TGTGCCACCAGCAACAGGGTTGGGGCCAACGTCCTGACTTTC.